The present entry profiles one T cell receptor (beta chain) with its context. This specimen comes from a study of blood T cell repertoires in COVID-19. This CDR3 is 14 amino acids long. Germline V gene sequence: CDR1 SGHRS, CDR2 YFSETQ. The V segment lost 2 bases and the J segment 6 bases; nucleotides outside the gene matches: 5. Data came from immunoSEQ multiplex PCR; TCRdb stores just in-frame clones and leaves some out. The sample records 55,000 to 65,000 clones, 84% being singletons. This clonotype originated in an older woman with acute or convalescent COVID-19. The J gene is TRBJ2-1, the V gene TRBV5-1; 7 positions agree with TRBD2. The sample consisted of peripheral blood. The CDR3 nucleotides read TGCGCCAGCAGCTTACCGGGACTAACCAATGAGCAGTTCTTC. It yields the protein CASSLPGLTNEQFF.